The 25 T cell receptor beta chains presented below share a single source sample, sequenced in a study of shared clonotypes between healthy human individuals (TCRdb year 2020). Library preparation was by the immunoSEQ multiplex PCR assay. What TCRdb holds here is the immuneACCESS table cut down to in-frame rearrangements. Part of the clones is not present; checked against another copy, under half of the missing clones reflect an unresolved V gene, and the others are unexplained. This sample has some 1,600,000 clones in its table, and approximately 98% of those were observed once. About 0.4% of the sample rests with the top ten. The specimen was naive CD4+ T cells sorted from blood. In light of the paper, this sample's cell subset or site label describes: CD45RA+ positively selected. These TCRs come from a man aged 25-45 years in good health.

V gene TRBV9 combines with J gene TRBJ1-3; D is uncertain. The germline V and J ends were trimmed by 4 bases and 0 bases, with 17 bases remaining between them. The germline gives CDR1 SGDLS, CDR2 YYNGEE. The CDR3 extends over 17 amino acids. The CDR3: CASSPRLEASSGNTIYF. The CDR3 nucleotides read TGTGCCAGCAGCCCCCGCCTAGAAGCGAGCTCTGGAAACACCATATATTTT.

J is TRBJ2-7 and V is TRBV7-3, with 8 bases matching TRBD2. The CDR3 totals 15 residues. The germline CDR1 and CDR2 sequences are SGHTA and FQGTGA. Trimming at V came to 2 bases and at J to 4 bases, leaving 7 bases not matched to a gene. The CDR3 region has the DNA TGTGCCAGCAGCTTAGGAGGGACTAGTTGGTACGAGCAGTACTTC. This encodes CASSLGGTSWYEQYF. Using reference TRBV7-3 and TRBJ2-7 for the parts outside the CDR3, the full variable domain is GAGVSQTPSNKVTEKGKYVELRCDPISGHTALYWYRQSLGQGPEFLIYFQGTGAADDSGLPNDRFFAVRPEGSVSTLKIQRTERGDSAVYLCASSLGGTSWYEQYFGPGTRLTVT.

The chain recombines TRBV18 with TRBJ1-1; 7 bases fit TRBD1. CDR3 length equals 18 residues. The germline V gene has CDR1 KGHSH and CDR2 LQKENI. Losses at the gene ends were 3 bases for V and 1 base for J; bases not matched to a gene: 14. CDR3 sequence (DNA): TGTGCCAGCTCACCGAACGGACAGGCTTTCGGGGGGAACACTGAAGCTTTCTTT. Translated: CASSPNGQAFGGNTEAFF.

On this clone itself: Other nucleotide sequences from this sample produce the same CDR3. This sequence joins TRBV7-2 and TRBJ1-1; possible D gene TRBD1, 5 bases. The V end lost 2 bases, the J end lost 0 bases, and 7 bases lay between the germline ends. In germline, CDR1 is SGHTA, CDR2 FQGNSA. The CDR3 consists of 14 residues. As DNA, the CDR3 is TGTGCCAGCAGCTTATTGGGGCTGAACACTGAAGCTTTCTTT. Protein: CASSLLGLNTEAFF.

This clone appeared a single time. The chain has TRBV27 and TRBJ2-7; TRBD1 might be the D (5 bases). With 3 bases removed from V and 0 bases from J, the gap between germline ends came to 15 bases. The CDR3 has 16 amino acids. Germline CDR1 MNHEY, CDR2 SMNVEV (reference sequence). The CDR3 nucleotides are TGTGCCAGCAGTTTGATCGGACACTACCGCTCCTACGAGCAGTACTTC. As protein: CASSLIGHYRSYEQYF.

As to this clone: This sample includes further DNA sequences coding for the same CDR3. This chain joins TRBV19 and TRBJ1-5; no definite D call. This CDR3 comprises 12 residues. Germline values: CDR1 LNHDA, CDR2 SQIVND (reference sequence). V lost 3 bases and J lost 6, with 6 bases in between. The CDR3 spells CASSILGQPQHF. CDR3 DNA: TGTGCCAGTAGTATCCTCGGTCAGCCCCAGCATTTT.

J is TRBJ2-7 and V is TRBV13, with 9 positions matching TRBD1. Germline CDR1 PRHDT, CDR2 FYEKMQ (reference sequence). This CDR3 has 15 amino acids. The J segment lost 4 bases and the V segment lost 6 bases, leaving 10 bases of the junction unmatched. CDR3 in DNA: TGTGCCAGCAGGGCCCCGGGACAGGGTTCGTACGAGCAGTACTTC. Translated: CASRAPGQGSYEQYF. The full variable domain, with the rest looked up from reference TRBV13 and TRBJ2-7, is AAGVIQSPRHLIKEKRETATLKCYPIPRHDTVYWYQQGPGQDPQFLISFYEKMQSDKGSIPDRFSAQQFSDYHSELNMSSLELGDSALYFCASRAPGQGSYEQYFGPGTRLTVT.

V gene TRBV28 combines with J gene TRBJ1-4, with TRBD1 identical over 9 bases. Germline lookup yields CDR1 MDHEN and CDR2 SYDVKM. The V and J ends lost 5 bases and 14 bases, in that order; junction bases with no gene match: 18. CDR3 size: 16 residues. The CDR3 bases are TGTGCCAGCAGTCAGGCGTTTGGGACAGGGAACGGTCAGCTGTTTTTT. Amino acids: CASSQAFGTGNGQLFF.

The chain carries TRBV7-9 and TRBJ1-3; D call uncertain. CDR3 length: 12 residues. The V end lost 3 bases, the J end lost 6 bases, and 6 bases lay between the germline ends. Germline V gene data show CDR1 as SEHNR and CDR2 as FQNEAQ (reference sequence). Here the CDR3 reads CASSFGKNTIYF. The CDR3, as DNA: TGTGCCAGCAGCTTCGGGAAAAACACCATATATTTT.

This clone was recorded once. The genes are TRBV28 and TRBJ2-3; 10 positions match TRBD1. The ends lost 3 bases at V and 5 bases at J; junction bases unmatched: 8. In germline, CDR1 is MDHEN, CDR2 SYDVKM. There are 16 residues in the CDR3. The CDR3 DNA reads as TGTGCCAGCAGTTTGGGACCCGGGACAGGGGTAGATACGCAGTATTTT. It yields the protein CASSLGPGTGVDTQYF.

This clone was found once. The chain combines TRBV5-1 with TRBJ2-1; 10 bases are a match to TRBD1. The trim removed 4 bases at V and 10 bases at J, leaving 8 bases unmatched. Germline V lookup: CDR1 SGHRS, CDR2 YFSETQ. The CDR3 totals 14 residues. The DNA for the CDR3 is TGCGCCAGCAGCCGGACCGGGACAGGGGACGAGCAGTTCTTC. As protein: CASSRTGTGDEQFF. Complete variable domain (other parts from reference TRBV5-1 and TRBJ2-1): KAGVTQTPRYLIKTRGQQVTLSCSPISGHRSVSWYQQTPGQGLQFLFEYFSETQRNKGNFPGRFSGRQFSNSRSEMNVSTLELGDSALYLCASSRTGTGDEQFFGPGTRLTVL.

V and J are TRBV10-1 and TRBJ2-1; no firm D call. CDR3 length: 13 residues. Trimming pared 2 bases from V and 8 bases from J, leaving 10 bases between. The germline gives CDR1 WNHNN, CDR2 SYGVQD (reference sequence). The CDR3 spells CASSEGPDDEQFF. CDR3 sequence (DNA): TGCGCCAGCAGTGAGGGGCCGGACGATGAGCAGTTCTTC.

The rearrangement joins TRBV5-1 to TRBJ2-1; D perhaps matches TRBD1 (5 bases). The germline V gene encodes CDR1 SGHRS and CDR2 YFSETQ. The CDR3 runs 15 residues. The V end was cut by 1 base, the J end by 5 bases, with 13 bases between. DNA for the CDR3: TGCGCCAGCAGCTTGTTCCAGGGCCTAAACAATGAGCAGTTCTTC. Its translation is CASSLFQGLNNEQFF.

This clone appeared once. V and J are TRBV28 and TRBJ1-5; a possible D gene is TRBD1 (6 bases). From germline, CDR1 is MDHEN and CDR2 SYDVKM. The CDR3 runs to 15 residues. V shed 5 bases and J shed 3 bases, with 14 bases lying between them. The CDR3: CASSPSTGINQPQHF. The CDR3 region has the DNA TGTGCCAGCAGTCCTTCAACAGGGATCAATCAGCCCCAGCATTTT.

The gene calls are TRBV4-3 and TRBJ2-5; 8 bases are a match to TRBD1. The CDR3 runs to 15 residues. The V and J ends lost 4 bases and 5 bases, in that order; junction bases with no gene match: 9. CDR1 is LGHNA and CDR2 is YSLEER in the germline V gene. CDR3 bases: TGCGCCAGCAGCCCAGAAGGACAGGGACGGGAGACCCAGTACTTC. This gives the protein CASSPEGQGRETQYF.

The V call is TRBV19, the J call TRBJ2-1; 8 bases agree with TRBD2. Unmatched junction bases numbered 7, after V lost 5 bases and J lost 7 bases. Per the germline V gene, CDR1 is LNHDA and CDR2 is SQIVND (reference sequence). The CDR3 runs 14 residues. The CDR3 region has the DNA TGTGCCAGTAGTCTTAGCGGGATTGGTAATGAGCAGTTCTTC. Protein sequence: CASSLSGIGNEQFF.

The chain links TRBV28 to TRBJ2-1; a possible D gene is TRBD2 (6 bases). CDR3 length: 14 residues. Germline V gene lookup returns CDR1 MDHEN and CDR2 SYDVKM. Deletions cut 8 bases from V and 3 bases from J, with 14 bases between. The CDR3 DNA follows: TGTGCCAGCTTGGCCGGGACTTTCTACAATGAGCAGTTCTTC. Translating gives CASLAGTFYNEQFF.

This rearrangement joins TRBV6-5 to TRBJ1-2; TRBD1 aligns across 8 bases. This CDR3 spans 14 amino acids. Trimming at V came to 6 bases and at J to 6 bases, leaving 9 bases not matched to a gene. Germline values: CDR1 MNHEY, CDR2 SVGAGI. Written as DNA, the CDR3 is TGTGCCAGCAGAAAACGACAGGGGAGGAATGGCTACACCTTC. Protein: CASRKRQGRNGYTF.

The chain carries TRBV7-2 and TRBJ2-7, with 9 bases matching TRBD2. The CDR3 has 14 amino acids. Germline V gene data show CDR1 as SGHTA and CDR2 as FQGNSA. After removal of 5 bases from V and 7 bases from J, the junction contained 9 bases not matched to a gene. The CDR3 region is CASSGSGSRSEQYF. DNA of the CDR3: TGTGCCAGCAGCGGTAGCGGGAGTCGTAGTGAGCAGTACTTC. The full variable domain, completed using reference TRBV7-2 and TRBJ2-7, is GAGVSQSPSNKVTEKGKDVELRCDPISGHTALYWYRQSLGQGLEFLIYFQGNSAPDKSGLPSDRFSAERTGGSVSTLTIQRTQQEDSAVYLCASSGSGSRSEQYFGPGTRLTVT.

The genes are TRBV29-1 and TRBJ2-7; weak D call: TRBD1 (7 bases). The CDR3 length is 12 residues. Germline-derived CDR1 and CDR2 are SQVTM and ANQGSEA. V was shortened by 1 base and J by 12 bases, with 16 bases between the two germline ends. The DNA for the CDR3 is TGCAGCGTTGAAGTGGCAGGGGGGCTCAGGTACTTC. Its protein product is CSVEVAGGLRYF.

Regarding this clone: The sample contains more than one DNA sequence encoding this CDR3. The CDR3 DNA reads TGCAGCGTTGTACGGGGCTACGAGCAGTACTTC. Protein sequence: CSVVRGYEQYF. The chain links TRBV29-1 to TRBJ2-7; tentative D call: TRBD2 (5 bases). This CDR3 is built from 11 residues. Germline V gene sequence: CDR1 SQVTM, CDR2 ANQGSEA. V dropped 4 bases and J dropped 3 bases, with 7 bases sitting between them.

This chain uses TRBV7-9 with TRBJ2-7, with TRBD2 matching over 8 bases. Germline-derived CDR1 and CDR2 are SEHNR and FQNEAQ (reference sequence). The CDR3 is 15 amino acids. The V and J ends lost 5 bases and 4 bases, in that order; junction bases with no gene match: 10. For the CDR3, the DNA is TGTGCCAGCAGCACCGGACTAGCTGGGGATTACGAGCAGTACTTC. Its protein is CASSTGLAGDYEQYF.

Comments on this clone: The same CDR3 can be traced to other DNA sequences in this sample. The rearrangement links TRBV9 to TRBJ2-7, with 9 positions matching TRBD1. Germline V gene lookup returns CDR1 SGDLS and CDR2 YYNGEE. With 0 bases clipped from V and 4 bases from J, the junction kept 5 bases outside the gene matches. The length of the CDR3 is 15 residues. CDR3: CASSVGVQGAYEQYF. The CDR3 DNA follows: TGTGCCAGCAGCGTAGGGGTACAGGGGGCTTACGAGCAGTACTTC.

The chain carries TRBV9 and TRBJ2-1; 12 bases fit TRBD2. With V trimmed by 3 bases and J by 4 bases, 5 bases remained unmatched. The CDR3 sequence is 16 residues long. CDR1 and CDR2 from the germline V gene are SGDLS and YYNGEE. The CDR3 region has the DNA TGTGCCAGCAGCGAGGGACTAGCGGGCATATACAATGAGCAGTTCTTC. Translating it yields CASSEGLAGIYNEQFF.

This clone occurred once. V gene TRBV6-1 combines with J gene TRBJ2-2; 8 positions agree with TRBD2. The germline V gene encodes CDR1 MNHNS and CDR2 SASEGT. CDR3 length: 14 residues. V shed 7 bases and J 1 base; nucleotides not matched to a gene: 2. CDR3 sequence reads: CASTLAGNTGELFF. The CDR3 coding sequence is TGTGCCAGCACGCTAGCGGGGAACACCGGGGAGCTGTTTTTT.